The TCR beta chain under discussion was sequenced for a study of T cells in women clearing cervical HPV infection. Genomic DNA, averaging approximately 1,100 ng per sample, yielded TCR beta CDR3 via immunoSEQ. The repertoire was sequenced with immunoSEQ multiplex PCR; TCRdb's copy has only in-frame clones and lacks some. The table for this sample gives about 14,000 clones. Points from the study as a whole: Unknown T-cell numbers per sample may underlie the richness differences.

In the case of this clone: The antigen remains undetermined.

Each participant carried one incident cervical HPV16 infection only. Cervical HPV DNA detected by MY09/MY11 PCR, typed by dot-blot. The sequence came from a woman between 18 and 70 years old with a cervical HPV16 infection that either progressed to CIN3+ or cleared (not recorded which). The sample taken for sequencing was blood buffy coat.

The DNA read from the CDR3 is TGTGCCAGCAGTGAGGCGCCAGGGTTATTCTACGAG. Amino acids: CASSEAPGLFYE. The whole CDR3 region reads CASSEAPGLFYEQYF. The chain employs TRBV2 and TRBJ2-7, with D possibly being TRBD1 (5 bases). The CDR3 end falls 3 residues outside the read, so it is completed with the germline J gene. V shed 3 bases and J shed 3 bases, with 15 bases lying between them. Germline CDR1 is SNHLY and CDR2 is FYNNEI. This CDR3 is 15 amino acids long.